This T cell receptor (beta chain) was captured by sequencing in a study of neurological immune-mediated disorders. Overall study findings and caveats: Expanded clones shared no CDR3 amino acid sequences across subjects, suggesting private repertoires in all groups. HTLV-1-associated myelopathy had the most TCR clonal expansion, whereas multiple sclerosis had the least (lower than in healthy controls).

The authors made cDNA by 5'RACE with 10-nucleotide random UMIs. TCRdb called the 5' RACE reads again in MiXCR, with one record for every CDR3 protein. Seen here are about 44,000 distinct CDR3 sequences, roughly a fifth observed once, and the top ten hold around 4.2%. This clonotype was seen many times. The antigen remains undetermined. V was pared by 0 bases and J by 1 base, with 6 bases between. The length of the CDR3 is 14 residues. The germline CDR1 and CDR2 sequences are SGHTA and FQGTGA. Time point described: technical triplicate 3. Unsorted libraries used 2 million PBMCs kept at -80 degrees C. This TCR was sampled from a man aged 55 to 70 with HTLV-1-associated myelopathy (HAM/TSP). This chain uses TRBV7-3 with TRBJ2-5, with unresolved D. What was sequenced was PBMCs. For the CDR3, the DNA is TGTGCCAGCAGCTTAACGCATAGCCAAGAGACCCAGTACTTC. Its translation is CASSLTHSQETQYF.